The present T cell receptor (beta chain) was sequenced within a study of blood T cell repertoires in COVID-19. Study context: The samples span acute and convalescent COVID-19 from the United States, Italy and Spain. Sample material is recorded as cDNA or gDNA derived from T cells, B-cell-depleted T cells, or PBMCs.

Under the authors' procedure: From reference gene primer amplification, estimates of nucleated cell counts were derived. Generated by immunoSEQ multiplex PCR, the TCRdb table keeps only in-frame clones and is missing some. V and J calls and clone size are copied from that table; D and trimming were computed from the DNA. This sample has approximately 13,000 clones; roughly 83% occur once, and the top ten carry 25%. V lost 1 base to trimming and J lost 3 bases, with 16 bases between them. There are 17 residues in the CDR3. CDR1 and CDR2 (germline): SEHNR, FQNEAQ (reference sequence). This TCR derives from a man aged 40-55 years with active or convalescent COVID-19. The chain is built from TRBV7-9 and TRBJ2-1; no clear D gene. Sequenced sample: peripheral blood. The CDR3 is CASSLGSRHKVYNEQFF. Written as DNA, the CDR3 is TGTGCCAGCAGCTTAGGATCGAGGCACAAGGTCTACAATGAGCAGTTCTTC.